These 23 T cell receptor beta chains came from one sample sequenced in a study of STAT5B mutations in CD4+ large granular lymphocyte leukemia. Method: immunoSEQ multiplex PCR; TCRdb's copy keeps in-frame clones and lacks some. The sample consists of some 30,000 clones, 81% of them appearing once. The sample taken for sequencing was CD4+ T cells from blood buffy coats. The receptors come from a human donor in good health.

V is TRBV18 and J is TRBJ1-2, with TRBD1 matching over 7 bases. The CDR3 consists of 15 residues. Germline V gene data show CDR1 as KGHSH and CDR2 as LQKENI. After removal of 4 bases from V and 3 bases from J, the junction contained 8 bases not matched to a gene. The CDR3 region has the DNA TGTGCCAGCTCACAACAGACAGGGACCTACTATGGCTACACCTTC. This sequence encodes CASSQQTGTYYGYTF.

This clone was counted once. The chain recombines TRBV30 with TRBJ2-2, with 11 bases fitting TRBD2. With V trimmed by 4 bases and J by 1 base, 2 bases remained unmatched. The CDR3 is 15 amino acids. The germline V gene has CDR1 GTSNPN and CDR2 SVGIG (reference sequence). CDR3 residues: CAWKGTSGNTGELFF. The CDR3 DNA follows: TGTGCCTGGAAAGGGACTAGCGGGAACACCGGGGAGCTGTTTTTT. Looking up the rest from reference TRBV30 and TRBJ2-2 gives the full variable domain: SQTIHQWPATLVQPVGSPLSLECTVEGTSNPNLYWYRQAAGRGLQLLFYSVGIGQISSEVPQNLSASRPQDRQFILSSKKLLLSDSGFYLCAWKGTSGNTGELFFGEGSRLTVL.

This clone was detected only a few times. The V call is TRBV30, the J call TRBJ1-1; 10 bases fit TRBD1. This CDR3 contains 13 residues. With V trimmed by 2 bases and J by 5 bases, 2 bases remained unmatched. Per the germline V gene, CDR1 is GTSNPN and CDR2 is SVGIG (reference sequence). Here the CDR3 DNA reads TGTGCCTGGAGTAGACAGGGGGCTACTGAAGCTTTCTTT. It codes for CAWSRQGATEAFF.

The chain carries TRBV7-9 and TRBJ2-1; 10 nucleotides align to TRBD2. Germline V CDR1 and CDR2: SEHNR, FQNEAQ (reference sequence). V lost 4 bases to trimming and J lost 3 bases; unmatched junction nucleotides: 9. CDR3 length equals 17 residues. This CDR3 reads CASSSLRTSGNYNEQFF. The CDR3 coding sequence is TGTGCCAGCAGCTCCTTGCGGACTAGCGGAAACTACAATGAGCAGTTCTTC.

The chain recombines TRBV28 with TRBJ1-1; D gene uncertain. V gave up 2 bases and J gave up 1 base, with 5 bases separating them. The length of the CDR3 is 13 residues. CDR1 and CDR2 (germline): MDHEN, SYDVKM. Written as DNA, the CDR3 is TGTGCCAGCAGTTTACCGGAGAACACTGAAGCTTTCTTT. This codes for CASSLPENTEAFF.

This sequence joins TRBV10-3 and TRBJ2-3, with 7 bases fitting TRBD1. The CDR3 has 14 residues. From germline, CDR1 is ENHRY and CDR2 SYGVKD. Unmatched junction bases numbered 5, after V lost 8 bases and J lost 0 bases. The CDR3: CAIRGGQSTDTQYF. The CDR3 bases are TGTGCCATCCGAGGGGGACAGAGCACAGATACGCAGTATTTT.

The V and J genes are TRBV7-7 and TRBJ2-7, with D perhaps TRBD1 (6 bases). Germline V lookup: CDR1 SSHAT, CDR2 FNYEAQ (reference sequence). V was cut by 1 base and J by 7 bases, with 11 bases left in between. This CDR3 is built from 13 residues. The CDR3 bases are TGTGCCAGCAGCTTAGACCAGGGGTATGAGCAGTACTTC. Translating gives CASSLDQGYEQYF.

This chain links TRBV2 with TRBJ2-2; D may be TRBD1 (5 bases). V dropped 5 bases and J dropped 3 bases, with 13 bases sitting between them. The CDR3 is made up of 15 amino acids. Germline loops: CDR1 SNHLY, CDR2 FYNNEI. This CDR3 reads CASSRQGPHTGELFF. CDR3 DNA sequence: TGTGCCAGCAGTAGGCAGGGTCCTCACACCGGGGAGCTGTTTTTT. The complete variable domain, with remaining parts taken from reference TRBV2 and TRBJ2-2, reads EPEVTQTPSHQVTQMGQEVILRCVPISNHLYFYWYRQILGQKVEFLVSFYNNEISEKSEIFDDQFSVERPDGSNFTLKIRSTKLEDSAMYFCASSRQGPHTGELFFGEGSRLTVL.

V usage is TRBV7-9 and J usage is TRBJ1-5, with D maybe TRBD1 (5 bases). V lost 2 bases, J lost 4 bases, and 15 bases lay in between. Germline V CDR1 and CDR2: SEHNR, FQNEAQ (reference sequence). The CDR3 is 16 residues long. CDR3 in DNA: TGTGCCAGCAGCTTAAGGGGCGGATGGTTGAATCAGCCCCAGCATTTT. Translation gives CASSLRGGWLNQPQHF. The variable domain in full, completed from reference TRBV7-9 and TRBJ1-5, reads DTGVSQNPRHKITKRGQNVTFRCDPISEHNRLYWYRQTLGQGPEFLTYFQNEAQLEKSRLLSDRFSAERPKGSFSTLEIQRTEQGDSAMYLCASSLRGGWLNQPQHFGDGTRLSIL.

The chain couples TRBV19 to TRBJ2-5; a possible D gene is TRBD1 (6 bases). Deletions cut 3 bases from V and 2 bases from J, with 13 bases between. Germline CDR1 and CDR2: LNHDA and SQIVND (reference sequence). CDR3 size: 15 residues. The CDR3 is CASSIRDRLQETQYF. The DNA of the CDR3 is TGTGCCAGTAGTATTAGAGACAGGCTGCAAGAGACCCAGTACTTC. Combining the CDR3 with reference TRBV19 and TRBJ2-5 gives the whole variable domain DGGITQSPKYLFRKEGQNVTLSCEQNLNHDAMYWYRQDPGQGLRLIYYSQIVNDFQKGDIAEGYSVSREKKESFPLTVTSAQKNPTAFYLCASSIRDRLQETQYFGPGTRLLVL.

This sequence joins TRBV28 and TRBJ2-7; D assignment may be TRBD1 or TRBD2 (5 bases each). The CDR3 spans 15 residues. From germline, CDR1 is MDHEN and CDR2 SYDVKM. V was shortened by 6 bases and J by 4 bases, with 19 bases between the two germline ends. The CDR3, as DNA: TGTGCCAGCAGCCCATTGGGGGAGATTGTATACGAGCAGTACTTC. Its protein is CASSPLGEIVYEQYF.

This rearrangement joins TRBV7-2 to TRBJ2-7, with D possibly TRBD2 on 6 matching bases. CDR3 size: 13 residues. Germline V gene sequence: CDR1 SGHTA, CDR2 FQGNSA. V lost 5 bases to trimming and J lost 7 bases, with 15 bases between them. The CDR3 DNA reads TGTGCCAGCAGCCCCGGGACTTTCCGGGAGCAGTACTTC. Translation: CASSPGTFREQYF.

The gene calls are TRBV4-1 and TRBJ2-7, with D uncertain. The CDR3 runs 14 residues. Germline lookup yields CDR1 MGHRA and CDR2 YSYEKL. V lost 1 base and J 1 base, leaving 8 bases between the germline ends. The CDR3 DNA reads as TGCGCCAGCAGCCAAGTCAGCAGGTCCTACGAGCAGTACTTC. It encodes CASSQVSRSYEQYF.

The DNA of the CDR3 is TGTGCCAGCAGTGACAGGCAGCGCTTGGAGGAGCAGTACTTC. Translation: CASSDRQRLEEQYF. The rearrangement uses TRBV7-2 and TRBJ2-5, with a possible D match to TRBD1 (6 bases). V was shortened by 6 bases and J by 11 bases, with 22 bases between the two germline ends. CDR3 length: 14 amino acids. In germline, CDR1 is SGHTA, CDR2 FQGNSA.

The chain joins TRBV10-3 to TRBJ2-7, with 9 bases fitting TRBD1. Germline CDR1 ENHRY, CDR2 SYGVKD. Losses at the gene ends were 3 bases for V and 4 bases for J; bases not matched to a gene: 1. This CDR3 is built from 13 residues. The CDR3 loop reads CAISEGTGYEQYF. Written as DNA, the CDR3 is TGTGCCATCAGTGAAGGGACAGGGTACGAGCAGTACTTC.

This clone has only a few counts. The V and J genes are TRBV28 and TRBJ1-5, with a tentative D call TRBD1 (6 bases). The CDR3 is 15 residues long. Trimming took off 3 bases at V and 2 bases at J, with 11 bases between the two ends. CDR1 is MDHEN, CDR2 SYDVKM, per germline. CDR3 nucleotide sequence: TGTGCCAGCAGTTTGGGGGGCGGGCGCAATCAGCCCCAGCATTTT. This encodes CASSLGGGRNQPQHF.

The chain has TRBV7-8 and TRBJ2-5, with D unclear. The J call may be in error: the DNA end matches TRBJ2-7 better. The CDR3 runs 12 residues. CDR1 is SGHVS, CDR2 FQNEAQ, per germline. The chain's CDR3 is CASSLGVYEQYF. The CDR3 nucleotides read TGTGCCAGCAGCTTAGGGGTCTACGAGCAGTACTTC.

The chain has TRBV2 and TRBJ2-5; D is perhaps TRBD1 (6 bases). The J call may be faulty, since TRBJ2-7 better matches the DNA end. There are 15 residues in the CDR3. Germline assignment: CDR1 SNHLY and CDR2 FYNNEI. The DNA for the CDR3 is TGTGCCAGCAGTGAACTACAGGGAAAAGGTGTCGAGCAGTACTTC. Its protein is CASSELQGKGVEQYF.

CDR3 nucleotides: TGTGCCAGTAGAAGAGATAGGGTGGATACGCAGTATTTT. This gives the protein CASRRDRVDTQYF. The chain is built from TRBV19 and TRBJ2-3; no clear D gene. Looked up from germline, CDR1 is LNHDA and CDR2 is SQIVND (reference sequence). The CDR3 contains 13 residues. V was shortened by 6 bases and J by 6 bases, with 13 bases between the two germline ends.

This clone has only a few counts. The chain uses TRBV15 and TRBJ1-5, with 7 bases lining up with TRBD1. There are 12 residues in the CDR3. CDR1 is LNHNV and CDR2 is YYDKDF in the germline V gene (reference sequence). Germline trimming cut 8 bases from V and 4 bases from J; bases unmatched to any gene: 2. Here the CDR3 DNA reads TGTGCCACCTCGACAGGGAATCAGCCCCAGCATTTT. This sequence encodes CATSTGNQPQHF.

The gene calls are TRBV2 and TRBJ2-7, with 10 nucleotides matching TRBD1. This CDR3 has 14 amino acids. V trimming: 7 bases; J trimming: 2 bases; junction bases outside the gene matches: 5. Germline values: CDR1 SNHLY, CDR2 FYNNEI. The CDR3 region has the DNA TGTGCCAGCAATCTCGGGACAGGGGCCTACGAGCAGTACTTC. This translates into CASNLGTGAYEQYF.

The rearrangement links TRBV18 to TRBJ1-4, with D possibly being TRBD1 (5 bases). The V gene's germline CDR1 is KGHSH and CDR2 LQKENI. The CDR3 has 18 residues. V dropped 3 bases and J dropped 3 bases, with 20 bases sitting between them. CDR3 DNA: TGTGCCAGCTCACCGTCCGGGACGGCTCATCGAGCTAATGAAAAACTGTTTTTT. This sequence encodes CASSPSGTAHRANEKLFF.

The chain joins TRBV7-2 to TRBJ2-1, with 9 bases lining up with TRBD1. Germline loops: CDR1 SGHTA, CDR2 FQGNSA. The ends lost 2 bases at V and 7 bases at J; junction bases unmatched: 9. This CDR3 region has 16 residues. The CDR3 protein is CASSLRGQGSWNEQFF. The CDR3 bases are TGTGCCAGCAGCTTACGGGGACAGGGTAGTTGGAATGAGCAGTTCTTC. The variable domain in full, completed from reference TRBV7-2 and TRBJ2-1, reads GAGVSQSPSNKVTEKGKDVELRCDPISGHTALYWYRQSLGQGLEFLIYFQGNSAPDKSGLPSDRFSAERTGGSVSTLTIQRTQQEDSAVYLCASSLRGQGSWNEQFFGPGTRLTVL.